A selection of T cell receptor beta chains follows, all from one sample in a study of high-grade serous ovarian cancer treatment subgroups. TCRdb keeps only in-frame clones here, not all; method: immunoSEQ multiplex PCR. The sample holds about 3,200 clones; roughly 60% are singletons and the top ten take 7.5% to 10%. Material for sequencing was tumor tissue. The origin of the receptors is a human donor with high-grade serous ovarian cancer. Both conserved end residues are part of each CDR3. Fields, in order: CDR3 DNA, CDR3 protein, V gene, clone size, J gene, D gene. D genes are given only for firm matches. Rows give clone size only sometimes, using once, few, many, or a class for an expanded clone.

TGTGCCAGCAGCCAGGGGGGGCCCACAGATACGCAGTATTTT CASSQGGPTDTQYF TRBV5-4 once TRBJ2-3 -
TGTGCCACTTGGAGTGGGCCTTGTACCTACGAGCAGTACTTC CATWSGPCTYEQYF TRBV19 - TRBJ2-7 -
TGTGCCAGTAGTCCAACGGGAGGCGGGGCCTCCTACGAGCAGTACTTC CASSPTGGGASYEQYF TRBV19 - TRBJ2-7 TRBD2
TGTGCCAGTAGTACCCTAGCGGGATTAGATACGCAGTATTTT CASSTLAGLDTQYF TRBV19 few TRBJ2-3 TRBD2
TGTGCCAGTGGCGACAGACTAAATGAAAAACTGTTTTTT CASGDRLNEKLFF TRBV19 - TRBJ1-4 -
TGTGCCAGCAGTTTTCTCCGGGACAGTAACTATGGCTACACCTTC CASSFLRDSNYGYTF TRBV27 large TRBJ1-2 TRBD1
TGTGCCTCCGCCGAACCGAACACCGGGGAGCTGTTTTTT CASAEPNTGELFF TRBV19 - TRBJ2-2 -
TGTGCCAGCAGCTTAGCGGTCCCTGAAGCTTTCTTT CASSLAVPEAFF TRBV7-9 - TRBJ1-1 -
TGCGCCAGCAGCTTGGCCGGACGAGCGGGCAGCGAGCAGTACTTC CASSLAGRAGSEQYF TRBV5-1 few TRBJ2-7 -
TGTGCCAGCAGCTTGTGGGAGCGTGGGGACATTCAGTACTTC CASSLWERGDIQYF TRBV5-4 - TRBJ2-4 -
TGTGCCATCAGTGAGTCCGGGACAGGGCTTCGGGGCTACACCTTC CAISESGTGLRGYTF TRBV10-3 - TRBJ1-2 TRBD1
TGTGCCAGCAGTGCCGAACTGAACAATGAGCAGTTCTTC CASSAELNNEQFF TRBV25-1 large TRBJ2-1 -
TGCGCCAGCAGTGAGCTGGGACAGGGGGCGGGTGGCTACACCTTC CASSELGQGAGGYTF TRBV10-1 - TRBJ1-2 TRBD1
TGTGCCTGGAGAGGTCGATTTGATTCCAATCAGCCCCAGCATTTT CAWRGRFDSNQPQHF TRBV30 - TRBJ1-5 -
TGTGCCAGCAGTGAAGTCAGACGAGATACGCAGTATTTT CASSEVRRDTQYF TRBV6-1 - TRBJ2-3 -
TGTGCCAGCAGTGAAGTTCCGCAGGACAGCCTGAGCACTGAAGCTTTCTTT CASSEVPQDSLSTEAFF TRBV6-1 - TRBJ1-1 -
TGTGCCCCCTCCAGGGTGTTCTACGAGCAGTACTTC CAPSRVFYEQYF TRBV6-4 - TRBJ2-7 -
TGTGCCAGCAGCCAAAACGCCGCCGGGGAGCTGTTTTTT CASSQNAAGELFF TRBV4-2 - TRBJ2-2 -
TGTGCCAGCTCCGTACTCCCGGACGGGCAGGGCGAGCAGTACTTC CASSVLPDGQGEQYF TRBV18 medium-sized TRBJ2-7 -
TGCGCCAGCAGCTTGGGGGCACACACCTACGAGCAGTACTTC CASSLGAHTYEQYF TRBV5-1 few TRBJ2-7 -
TGTGCCAGCAGCTTAGACTCCGGTCAGCCCCAGCATTTT CASSLDSGQPQHF TRBV7-2 - TRBJ1-5 -
TGTGCCACATCGTCGGACAGGTACAATCAGCCCCAGCATTTT CATSSDRYNQPQHF TRBV6-1 - TRBJ1-5 TRBD1
TGTGCCAGTAGAACGGGGGGGACTGAAGCTTTCTTT CASRTGGTEAFF TRBV19 - TRBJ1-1 -
TGTGCCAGCAGCTTTGACGATTCCGGCGGGGGGTACTACGAGCAGTACTTC CASSFDDSGGGYYEQYF TRBV7-6 - TRBJ2-7 TRBD2
TGTGCCAGCAGCTTAGACGAGGGGATCTACAATGAGCAGTTCTTC CASSLDEGIYNEQFF TRBV7-9 - TRBJ2-1 -
TGCAGCGTTGATCTAGCGGGAGTAGGAAATGAGCAGTTCTTC CSVDLAGVGNEQFF TRBV29-1 - TRBJ2-1 TRBD2
TGTGCCAGCAGTTCGGACAGGAATTCACCCCTCCACTTT CASSSDRNSPLHF TRBV27 - TRBJ1-6 TRBD1
TGTGCCAGTAGTATAGATCGGTTTTCGTCGCGGCAGGGAAACACCATATATTTT CASSIDRFSSRQGNTIYF TRBV19 - TRBJ1-3 -